This TCR beta chain was recovered during a study of blood T cell repertoires in COVID-19. Study background: From T cells, B-cell-depleted T cells, or PBMCs came the material, which was cDNA or gDNA.

There are 16 residues in the CDR3. CDR1 and CDR2 (germline): SGDLS, YYNGEE. V shed 0 bases and J 7 bases; nucleotides not matched to a gene: 9. Study processing details: Reference gene primer amplification in the assay estimated nucleated cell counts. Assay: immunoSEQ multiplex PCR; the TCRdb copy retains only in-frame clones and omits some. From that table come the V and J calls and clone size; the DNA was used to work out D and trimming. There are just over 15,000 clones in the sample; 85% to 90% occur only once, and under 60% lies in the top ten. Input material: peripheral blood. The receptor comes from a man aged 60 to 75 with acute or convalescent COVID-19. The chain joins TRBV9 to TRBJ2-1, with 8 bases fitting TRBD1. In DNA, the CDR3 is TGTGCCAGCAGCGTAGAGCTCAGGGGGCTTGGGAATGAGCAGTTCTTC. It specifies CASSVELRGLGNEQFF.